A selection of T cell receptor beta chains follows, all from one sample in a study of shared clonotypes between healthy human individuals. TCRdb keeps only in-frame clones here, not all; method: immunoSEQ multiplex PCR. The sample lists about 730,000 clones, around 70% occurring once. Material: memory CD4+ T cells sorted from blood. The receptors originated from a woman between 25 and 40 years old in good health. The CDR3 runs from the conserved cysteine through the conserved F or W. D genes are given only for firm matches. Size is omitted from some rows. Given values are once, few, many or a class for expanded clones.

D	size	V	J	DNA	CDR3
NA	NA	TRBV6-1	TRBJ2-7	TGTGCCAGCAGTATAGAGCCCAGTGTTGTCAGTCAGTACTTC	CASSIEPSVVSQYF
NA	NA	TRBV7-6	TRBJ2-3	TGTGCCAGCAGCTCCACTCCCTCATGGGGAGATACGCAGTATTTT	CASSSTPSWGDTQYF
NA	NA	TRBV28	TRBJ2-7	TGTGCCAGCAGTCTCGAGGGTTGGCTCTACGAGCAGTACTTC	CASSLEGWLYEQYF
NA	NA	TRBV6-4	TRBJ1-1	TGTGCCAGCAGTCACCTTAGCGGGGAGAGGGCTTTCTTT	CASSHLSGERAFF
TRBD2	NA	TRBV5-5	TRBJ2-7	TGTGCCAGCAGCTTGGAAGCACTAGCGGGAGGGCCCTACGAGCAGTACTTC	CASSLEALAGGPYEQYF
NA	few	TRBV2	TRBJ1-2	TGTGCCAGCAGTGGCCTGACCTCCTTCGGCTACACCTTC	CASSGLTSFGYTF
TRBD1	NA	TRBV28	TRBJ1-2	TGTGCCAGCAGTTACAGGGGGCGCGGCGGCTACACCTTC	CASSYRGRGGYTF
NA	NA	TRBV19	TRBJ2-1	TGTGCCAGTAGTGCTCGACTAGTCGGTGAGCAGTTCTTC	CASSARLVGEQFF
NA	NA	TRBV15	TRBJ1-4	TGTGCCACCAGCAGGCAACCGGGATACCTCAATGAAAAACTGTTTTTT	CATSRQPGYLNEKLFF
NA	NA	TRBV7-9	TRBJ2-1	TGTGCCAGCAGCGTCCGGGACTTCTACAATGAGCAGTTCTTC	CASSVRDFYNEQFF
NA	NA	TRBV21-1	TRBJ1-4	TGTGCCAGCAGCAAAAATTGGGCTTTTAATGAAAAACTGTTTTTT	CASSKNWAFNEKLFF
NA	NA	TRBV25-1	TRBJ2-2	TGTGCCAGCAGTGACCACGAGGGCACCGGGGAGCTGTTTTTT	CASSDHEGTGELFF
NA	NA	TRBV6-1	TRBJ2-7	TGTGCCAGCAGCACCTACCCCTTCCACGAGCAGTACTTC	CASSTYPFHEQYF
TRBD1	NA	TRBV7-2	TRBJ1-1	TGTGCCAGCAGCTTAGACAGGGGTATCACTGAAGCTTTCTTT	CASSLDRGITEAFF
NA	NA	TRBV6-5	TRBJ1-3	TGTGCCAGCAAGAGACCAGGAACCTCTGGAAACACCATATATTTT	CASKRPGTSGNTIYF
TRBD1	NA	TRBV5-6	TRBJ2-7	TGTGCCAGCAGCCCCCCCGGGACAGGGTTCTACGAGCAGTACTTC	CASSPPGTGFYEQYF
TRBD2	NA	TRBV18	TRBJ2-5	TGTGCCAGCTCACCCTTGGGACTAGCGGGATGGTTGGAGACCCAGTACTTC	CASSPLGLAGWLETQYF
TRBD2	NA	TRBV6-5	TRBJ2-3	TGTGCCAGCAGTTACTCCAGCGGGAAGACAGATACGCAGTATTTT	CASSYSSGKTDTQYF
NA	NA	TRBV27	TRBJ2-3	TGTGCCAGCAGTTACGGGGGATACACAGATACGCAGTATTTT	CASSYGGYTDTQYF
NA	NA	TRBV9	TRBJ2-7	TGTGCCAGCAGCGTTAGTATCTACGAGCAGTACTTC	CASSVSIYEQYF
NA	NA	TRBV27	TRBJ1-5	TGTGCCAGCACCCAACACGGCAGGAGCAATCAGCCCCAGCATTTT	CASTQHGRSNQPQHF
NA	NA	TRBV6-5	TRBJ2-1	TGTGCCAGCAGTTTAAATCCATCCCACGACCGGAATGAGCAGTTCTTC	CASSLNPSHDRNEQFF
NA	NA	TRBV19	TRBJ1-1	TGTGCCAGTAGTCTATACTCAGGGCAGAACACTGAAGCTTTCTTT	CASSLYSGQNTEAFF
NA	NA	TRBV28	TRBJ1-4	TGTGCCAGCAGTTTTTTTGAAAAACTGTTTTTT	CASSFFEKLFF
TRBD1	NA	TRBV28	TRBJ2-1	TGTGCCAGCGCAGGACAGGTTCTGGGTGAGCAGTTCTTC	CASAGQVLGEQFF
TRBD1	NA	TRBV6-5	TRBJ1-4	TGTGCCAGCACTCGACAGGGAGGAGATGAAAAACTGTTTTTT	CASTRQGGDEKLFF
TRBD1	NA	TRBV19	TRBJ2-7	TGTGCCAGTAGTATCAGAGGACAGGATTCCTCCGAGCAGTACTTC	CASSIRGQDSSEQYF
NA	NA	TRBV15	TRBJ1-2	TGTGCCACCAGCAGAGACAGCAACTATGGCTACACCTTC	CATSRDSNYGYTF
NA	few	TRBV2	TRBJ2-2	TGTGCCAGTCGGGTCGGGGAGCTGTTTTTT	CASRVGELFF
TRBD2	many	TRBV5-1	TRBJ2-1	TGCGCCAGCAGCTGGGGACTAGCGGGAGGAACATATTACAATGAGCAGTTCTTC	CASSWGLAGGTYYNEQFF
NA	NA	TRBV6-5	TRBJ1-5	TGTGCCAGCAGTTACTCAGGGGAGGCCCAGCCCCAGCATTTT	CASSYSGEAQPQHF
TRBD1	few	TRBV5-1	TRBJ1-3	TGCGCCAGCAGCCGCGGGGACAGCTCTGGAAACACCATATATTTT	CASSRGDSSGNTIYF
TRBD1	NA	TRBV7-9	TRBJ2-7	TGTGCCAGCAGCTCCAGGACAGGCTCCTACGAGCAGTACTTC	CASSSRTGSYEQYF